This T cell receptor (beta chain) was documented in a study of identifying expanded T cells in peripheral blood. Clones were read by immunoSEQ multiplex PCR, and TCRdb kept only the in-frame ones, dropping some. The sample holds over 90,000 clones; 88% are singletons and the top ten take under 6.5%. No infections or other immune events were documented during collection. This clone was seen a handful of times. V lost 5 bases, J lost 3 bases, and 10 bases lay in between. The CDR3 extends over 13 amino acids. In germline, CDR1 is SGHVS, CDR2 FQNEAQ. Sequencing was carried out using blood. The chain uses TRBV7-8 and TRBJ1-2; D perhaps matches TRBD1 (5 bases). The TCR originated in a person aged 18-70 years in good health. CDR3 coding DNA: TGTGCCAGCAGCCCCACGGGGGACTATGGCTACACCTTC. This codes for CASSPTGDYGYTF.